The 12 T cell receptor beta chains below all came from one sample that was sequenced in a study of T cells in women clearing cervical HPV infection. Sequencing was performed with immunoSEQ multiplex PCR; in TCRdb, only in-frame clones are kept and a portion is missing. The sample totals 30,000 to 35,000 clones. Sequencing was carried out using blood buffy coat. The receptors originated from a woman aged 18 to 75 with a cervical HPV16 infection that either progressed to CIN3+ or cleared (not recorded which).

Note on this clone: Read coverage stops 3 residues before the CDR3 terminus; the germline J gene supplies the remainder. The V and J genes are TRBV13 and TRBJ1-5; the match to TRBD1 covers 8 bases. The germline V gene has CDR1 PRHDT and CDR2 FYEKMQ (reference sequence). V trimming: 5 bases; J trimming: 4 bases; junction bases outside the gene matches: 7. This CDR3 comprises 15 residues. CDR3 loop: CASSEGTGRNQPQHF. CDR3 DNA (partial): TGTGCCAGCAGCGAAGGGACAGGCCGAAATCAGCCC. The variable domain in full, with the rest retrieved from reference TRBV13 and TRBJ1-5, is AAGVIQSPRHLIKEKRETATLKCYPIPRHDTVYWYQQGPGQDPQFLISFYEKMQSDKGSIPDRFSAQQFSDYHSELNMSSLELGDSALYFCASSEGTGRNQPQHFGDGTRLSIL.

Details on this clone: With the read ending 3 residues before the CDR3 end, the germline J gene is used to fill in that end. The rearrangement joins TRBV28 to TRBJ1-4; 10 positions match TRBD1. After removal of 8 bases from V and 7 bases from J, the junction contained 7 bases not matched to a gene. Germline values: CDR1 MDHEN, CDR2 SYDVKM. The CDR3 consists of 14 residues. Incomplete CDR3 DNA: TGTGCCAGCTCTCTCGACAGGGGGCGTGAAAAA. This encodes CASSLDRGREK. The whole CDR3 sequence is CASSLDRGREKLFF.

Worth noting for this clone: The read ends 3 residues before the CDR3 terminus; that terminus is restored from the germline J gene. V is TRBV30 and J is TRBJ2-7; D not certain. CDR1 GTSNPN and CDR2 SVGIG come from the germline V gene (reference sequence). Trimming removed 3 bases at V and 3 bases at J, with 9 bases between. The CDR3 totals 12 residues. CDR3 loop: CAWSSGRYEQYF. Incomplete CDR3 DNA: TGTGCCTGGAGCTCTGGGCGCTACGAG.

To note about this clone: The read stops 3 residues short of the end of the CDR3; the missing end is completed from the germline J gene. V usage is TRBV19 and J usage is TRBJ1-5; a weak D match, TRBD1 (5 bases). The CDR3 totals 13 residues. The V end lost 10 bases, the J end lost 5 bases, and 15 bases lay between the germline ends. The V gene's germline CDR1 is LNHDA and CDR2 SQIVND (reference sequence). The part of the CDR3 DNA that was read is TGTGCCACCACCCGGGGGGGGTATCAGCCC. Translating it yields CATTRGGYQP. The complete CDR3 reads CATTRGGYQPQHF.

Worth noting for this clone: The DNA ends 3 residues before the CDR3 does, and the rest of the CDR3 is filled in from the germline J gene. This sequence joins TRBV20-1 and TRBJ1-6; 10 nucleotides match TRBD1. Germline CDR1 is DFQATT and CDR2 is SNEGSKA (reference sequence). V dropped 0 bases and J dropped 8; count of bases not matched to a gene: 7. The CDR3 runs to 16 residues. The part of the CDR3 DNA that was read is TGCAGTGCTAGAGATTCGACAGGGGGCACCGATTCACCC. It translates to CSARDSTGGTDSP. In full, the CDR3 is CSARDSTGGTDSPLHF.

For this clone: The CDR3 end is not reached by the read, which stops 3 residues before it; the germline J gene fills it in. This chain uses TRBV2 with TRBJ2-7, with TRBD1 matching 10 bases. CDR3 length: 14 residues. Looked up from germline, CDR1 is SNHLY and CDR2 is FYNNEI. The junction had 7 bases not matched to a gene; V was cut back by 6 bases and J by 5 bases. The DNA read from the CDR3 is TGTGCCAGCAGCCAAGACAGGGGGCCCCACGAG. Translated, it gives CASSQDRGPHE. The whole CDR3 is CASSQDRGPHEQYF. The whole variable domain, filled in from reference TRBV2 and TRBJ2-7, reads EPEVTQTPSHQVTQMGQEVILRCVPISNHLYFYWYRQILGQKVEFLVSFYNNEISEKSEIFDDQFSVERPDGSNFTLKIRSTKLEDSAMYFCASSQDRGPHEQYFGPGTRLTVT.

Concerning this clone itself: The read finishes 3 residues shy of the CDR3 end, and the germline J gene is used to complete it. The rearrangement links TRBV5-5 to TRBJ2-2, with D hard to call. Germline V CDR1 and CDR2: SGHKS, YYEKEE (reference sequence). Trimming pared 4 bases from V and 5 bases from J, leaving 15 bases between. This CDR3 region has 15 residues. The covered CDR3 bases are TGTGCCAGCAGCCCATCCCAACGGTTTACCGGGGAG. It specifies CASSPSQRFTGE. The entire CDR3 protein reads CASSPSQRFTGELFF.

Note on this clone: The read comes to an end 3 residues before the CDR3 does, leaving the germline J gene to fill in the end. The chain links TRBV7-6 to TRBJ1-3, with a possible D match to TRBD1 (6 bases). V lost 6 bases, J lost 0 bases, and 9 bases lay in between. CDR1 is SGHVS, CDR2 FNYEAQ, per germline. This CDR3 is built from 14 residues. Incomplete CDR3 DNA: TGTGCCAGCAGTTCGGACAGCTCTGGAAACACC. Encoded protein: CASSSDSSGNT. The whole CDR3 sequence is CASSSDSSGNTIYF.

Details on this clone: The CDR3 is cut off 3 residues early in the read; its end comes from the germline J gene. The chain carries TRBV6-4 and TRBJ2-3; weak D call: TRBD1 (5 bases). The CDR3 runs to 14 residues. V lost 4 bases, J lost 2 bases, and 10 bases lay in between. CDR1 and CDR2 from the germline V gene are MRHNA and SNTAGT. The part of the CDR3 DNA that was read is TGTGCCAGCAGTGTTCAGGGAATCACAGATACG. Amino acids: CASSVQGITDT. The entire CDR3 sequence reads CASSVQGITDTQYF.

A remark on this clone: The observed sequence ends 3 residues before the CDR3 terminus, with the missing tail filled in from the germline J gene. This chain uses TRBV7-2 with TRBJ1-4, with D uncertain. The CDR3 covers 14 residues. The germline CDR1 and CDR2 sequences are SGHTA and FQGNSA. Trimming took off 3 bases at V and 7 bases at J, with 12 bases between the two ends. The CDR3 region is CASSLDSSGEKLFF. The DNA read from the CDR3 is TGTGCCAGCAGCTTGGACTCATCGGGTGAAAAA.

About this clone itself: The CDR3 end lies 3 residues beyond the end of the read and is filled in from the germline J gene. The chain links TRBV6-1 to TRBJ1-2, with 8 positions matching TRBD1. Trimming at V came to 6 bases and at J to 4 bases, leaving 4 bases not matched to a gene. Germline V lookup: CDR1 MNHNS, CDR2 SASEGT. The CDR3 contains 13 residues. The CDR3 DNA, read in part, is TGTGCCAGCAGGGAACAGGGGGGCTATGGC. It translates to CASREQGGYG. The entire CDR3 protein is CASREQGGYGYTF.

With respect to this clone: The observed sequence ends 3 residues before the CDR3 terminus, with the missing tail filled in from the germline J gene. The V gene is TRBV19, the J gene TRBJ2-7; TRBD1 matches 9 bases. The V gene's germline CDR1 is LNHDA and CDR2 SQIVND (reference sequence). V was clipped by 1 base and J by 5 bases; unmatched bases: 3. CDR3 length: 14 residues. The CDR3 DNA, read in part, is TGTGCCAGTAGTATAGGTTGGACAGGGGACGAG. This codes for CASSIGWTGDE. The whole CDR3 protein reads CASSIGWTGDEQYF. Full variable domain (missing parts from reference TRBV19 and TRBJ2-7): DGGITQSPKYLFRKEGQNVTLSCEQNLNHDAMYWYRQDPGQGLRLIYYSQIVNDFQKGDIAEGYSVSREKKESFPLTVTSAQKNPTAFYLCASSIGWTGDEQYFGPGTRLTVT.